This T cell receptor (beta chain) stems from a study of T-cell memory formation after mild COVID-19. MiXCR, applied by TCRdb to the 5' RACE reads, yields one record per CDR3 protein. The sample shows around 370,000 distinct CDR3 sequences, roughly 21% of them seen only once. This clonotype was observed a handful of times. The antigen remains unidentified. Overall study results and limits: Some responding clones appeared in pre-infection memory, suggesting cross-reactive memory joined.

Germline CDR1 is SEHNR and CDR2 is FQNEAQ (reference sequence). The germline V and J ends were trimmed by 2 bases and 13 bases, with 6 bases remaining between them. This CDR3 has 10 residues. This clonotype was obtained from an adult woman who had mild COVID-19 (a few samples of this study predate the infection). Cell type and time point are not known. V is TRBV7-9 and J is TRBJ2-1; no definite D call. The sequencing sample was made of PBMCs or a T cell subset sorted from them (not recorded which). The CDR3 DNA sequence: TGTGCCAGCAGCTTATTAGGCCAGTTCTTC. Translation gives CASSLLGQFF. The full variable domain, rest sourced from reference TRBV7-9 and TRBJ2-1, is DTGVSQNPRHKITKRGQNVTFRCDPISEHNRLYWYRQTLGQGPEFLTYFQNEAQLEKSRLLSDRFSAERPKGSFSTLEIQRTEQGDSAMYLCASSLLGQFFGPGTRLTVL.